Listed here are 31 T cell receptor beta chains from one sample, sequenced in a study of response to subunit inactivated influenza vaccine. Using its own MiXCR run on the RT-PCR reads, TCRdb lists one record per CDR3 protein. The sample has around 580,000 distinct CDR3 sequences, approximately 10% seen once; the top ten hold 9.5% to 13%. This material consisted of PBMCs from blood, taken on the day of vaccination. The source of these receptors is a man over 45 who received an inactivated influenza vaccine.

The chain carries TRBV2 and TRBJ1-5; D unclear. V lost 4 bases to trimming and J lost 7 bases, with 17 bases between them. Germline V gene sequence: CDR1 SNHLY, CDR2 FYNNEI. The CDR3 sequence is 15 residues long. The chain's CDR3 is CASSGVTREGQPQHF. In DNA form, the CDR3 reads TGTGCCAGCAGTGGGGTGACACGGGAAGGGCAGCCCCAGCATTTT.

This clonotype has only a few counts. The chain uses TRBV24-1 and TRBJ2-1; no firm D call. Per the germline V gene, CDR1 is KGHDR and CDR2 is SFDVKD. This CDR3 spans 14 amino acids. V lost 0 bases and J lost 3, with 5 bases in between. CDR3 protein: CATSDLRSYNEQFF. The CDR3 nucleotides read TGTGCCACCAGTGATTTGAGGAGCTACAATGAGCAGTTCTTC.

V usage is TRBV18 and J usage is TRBJ2-1; D unclear. Per germline, CDR1 KGHSH and CDR2 LQKENI. Trimming removed 8 bases from V and 0 bases from J, with 11 bases in between. This CDR3 is built from 14 residues. The CDR3 sequence is CASTTAVSYNEQFF. The CDR3 DNA is TGTGCCAGCACCACGGCGGTCTCCTACAATGAGCAGTTCTTC.

The chain links TRBV24-1 to TRBJ2-1; TRBD1 matches at 11 bases. V lost 2 bases and J lost 9; bases outside the gene matches: 5. This CDR3 is built from 15 residues. Germline CDR1 and CDR2: KGHDR and SFDVKD. CDR3 residues: CATSDWGTGGGEQFF. CDR3 DNA: TGTGCCACCAGTGATTGGGGGACAGGGGGAGGTGAGCAGTTCTTC.

Only a few counts were recorded for this clonotype. The gene calls are TRBV7-9 and TRBJ2-1; TRBD2 is a possible D gene (5 bases). V shed 5 bases and J shed 3 bases, with 14 bases lying between them. Germline CDR1 SEHNR, CDR2 FQNEAQ (reference sequence). The CDR3 runs 15 residues. CDR3 loop: CASSKRTGFYNEQFF. The CDR3 DNA is TGTGCCAGCAGCAAACGGACGGGATTCTACAATGAGCAGTTCTTC.

This clonotype has a handful of counts. This chain links TRBV6-5 with TRBJ2-1; 11 bases map to TRBD2. The V gene's germline CDR1 is MNHEY and CDR2 SVGAGI. With V trimmed by 0 bases and J by 8 bases, 15 bases remained unmatched. The CDR3 totals 19 residues. Here the CDR3 reads CASSYSRTRLAGPGDEQFF. The CDR3 DNA follows: TGTGCCAGCAGTTACTCTCGTACTCGACTAGCGGGACCGGGGGATGAGCAGTTCTTC.

This clonotype came up many times. This chain uses TRBV27 with TRBJ2-2, with D possibly being TRBD1 or TRBD2 (5 bases each). Trimming shortened V by 3 bases and J by 7 bases, and 15 bases separated the two germline ends. The length of the CDR3 is 15 residues. Germline CDR1 and CDR2: MNHEY and SMNVEV (reference sequence). This CDR3 is CASSLGRAGYGELFF. The CDR3 bases are TGTGCCAGCAGTTTGGGCAGGGCGGGTTACGGGGAGCTGTTTTTT.

The V call is TRBV10-2, the J call TRBJ2-5; 11 bases are shared with TRBD2. This CDR3 contains 14 residues. Germline CDR1 is WSHSY and CDR2 is SAAADI. V shed 9 bases, J shed 5 bases, and the junction held 8 bases outside the gene matches. This CDR3 reads CASTELAGVETQYF. CDR3 nucleotide sequence: TGCGCCAGTACAGAACTAGCGGGAGTGGAGACCCAGTACTTC.

This clonotype was seen many times. This rearrangement joins TRBV6-1 to TRBJ1-5; 10 bases align to TRBD1. Losses at the gene ends were 5 bases for V and 2 bases for J; bases not matched to a gene: 12. The CDR3 length is 18 residues. CDR1 is MNHNS, CDR2 SASEGT, per germline. The CDR3 region has the DNA TGTGCCAGCAGTCCCGCCCGGGACAGGGGTTTCGGCAATCAGCCCCAGCATTTT. This translates into CASSPARDRGFGNQPQHF.

The sample holds a few counts of this clonotype. A read error is possible here, since a much larger clone lies one base away. This sequence joins TRBV27 and TRBJ2-1; TRBD1 is a possible D gene (5 bases). Germline V gene lookup returns CDR1 MNHEY and CDR2 SMNVEV (reference sequence). V lost 2 bases and J 8 bases, leaving 13 bases between the germline ends. The CDR3 sequence is 14 residues long. The CDR3 nucleotides are TGTGCCAGCAGTTTAGTTGGGGCGGTACATGAGCAGTTCTTC. Its protein is CASSLVGAVHEQFF.

As concerns this clonotype: It may be a read error: a sequence one base away is much more abundant. This chain connects TRBV9 to TRBJ2-2; D is undetermined. The germline V gene encodes CDR1 SGDLS and CDR2 YYNGEE. There are 11 residues in the CDR3. CDR3 loop: CDSSPGGELFF. The CDR3 DNA sequence: TGTGACAGCAGCCCCGGAGGGGAGCTGTTTTTT.

This clonotype was detected a few times. The genes are TRBV7-9 and TRBJ1-1, with D perhaps TRBD1 (5 bases). Germline V gene data show CDR1 as SEHNR and CDR2 as FQNEAQ (reference sequence). V was clipped by 5 bases and J by 1 base, with 17 bases between them. This CDR3 is built from 16 residues. The DNA of the CDR3 is TGTGCCAGCAGCCCGACGGGGCACGGTGGGAACACTGAAGCTTTCTTT. It yields the protein CASSPTGHGGNTEAFF.

In regard to this clonotype: Compared with germline, one end of the junction differs, possibly owing to a read error. This sequence joins TRBV3-1 and TRBJ2-3, with D uncertain. The germline CDR1 and CDR2 sequences are LGHDT and YNNKEL (reference sequence). This CDR3 is 15 amino acids long. The CDR3 DNA reads as TGTGCCAGCAGCCAAGATTCCTGCCTCACAAATACGCAGTATTTT. This gives the protein CASSQDSCLTNTQYF.

The rearrangement uses TRBV4-3 and TRBJ2-1, with a tentative D call TRBD2 (6 bases). V was shortened by 1 base and J by 4 bases, with 17 bases between the two germline ends. Germline loops: CDR1 LGHNA, CDR2 YSLEER. The CDR3 has 17 amino acids. CDR3 in amino acids: CASSQAVAGTLYNEQFF. CDR3 bases: TGCGCCAGCAGCCAAGCCGTCGCGGGGACCTTATACAATGAGCAGTTCTTC.

This clonotype was counted only a few times. The chain joins TRBV9 to TRBJ2-3; maybe TRBD1 (6 bases). Germline V gene data show CDR1 as SGDLS and CDR2 as YYNGEE. This CDR3 is built from 12 residues. The V end was cut by 3 bases, the J end by 9 bases, with 11 bases between. CDR3 sequence reads: CASSGGTSTQYF. The CDR3 DNA reads as TGTGCCAGCAGCGGGGGGACATCAACGCAGTATTTT.

The chain links TRBV7-2 to TRBJ2-2, with D unclear. Trimming removed 0 bases at V and 4 bases at J, with 9 bases between. The CDR3 has 15 amino acids. Germline CDR1 reads SGHTA; CDR2 reads FQGNSA. The CDR3 sequence is CASSLATTTTGELFF. Written as DNA, the CDR3 is TGTGCCAGCAGCTTAGCAACTACAACCACCGGGGAGCTGTTTTTT.

The chain couples TRBV29-1 to TRBJ2-7; D gene ambiguous. The V gene lost 7 bases and the J gene lost 0 bases, with 13 bases spanning the gap. This CDR3 comprises 13 residues. Germline-derived CDR1 and CDR2 are SQVTM and ANQGSEA. This CDR3 reads CSAKTVFSYEQYF. CDR3 nucleotide sequence: TGCAGCGCAAAGACGGTGTTCTCCTACGAGCAGTACTTC.

The V and J genes are TRBV27 and TRBJ2-3; D uncertain. This CDR3 has 14 amino acids. Germline V gene data show CDR1 as MNHEY and CDR2 as SMNVEV (reference sequence). Trimming shortened V by 5 bases and J by 4 bases, and 13 bases separated the two germline ends. The CDR3 DNA is TGTGCCAGCAGTCTAAACCCTCGTGCAGATACGCAGTATTTT. Protein product: CASSLNPRADTQYF.

This sequence joins TRBV7-9 and TRBJ1-5, with D perhaps TRBD1 (6 bases). Trimming removed 5 bases from V and 5 bases from J, with 10 bases in between. This CDR3 is 13 amino acids long. Germline V gives CDR1 SEHNR, CDR2 FQNEAQ (reference sequence). CDR3 loop: CASSGGGHQPQHF. The CDR3 DNA reads TGTGCCAGCAGCGGGGGGGGGCATCAGCCCCAGCATTTT.

This clonotype was counted many times. The chain couples TRBV24-1 to TRBJ2-2; either TRBD1 or TRBD2 may supply D (7 bases each). The length of the CDR3 is 16 residues. Germline V gives CDR1 KGHDR, CDR2 SFDVKD. Deletions cut 5 bases from V and 4 bases from J, with 16 bases between. Here the CDR3 reads CATSAQGRGGTGELFF. DNA for the CDR3: TGTGCCACCAGTGCCCAAGGCAGGGGGGGCACCGGGGAGCTGTTTTTT.

This clonotype was seen many times. V gene TRBV3-1 combines with J gene TRBJ2-7, with D unclear. The CDR3 runs to 15 residues. Per the germline V gene, CDR1 is LGHDT and CDR2 is YNNKEL (reference sequence). V was pared by 5 bases and J by 3 bases, with 17 bases between. Here the CDR3 reads CASSDTFRANYEQYF. CDR3 DNA sequence: TGTGCCAGCAGCGATACTTTTAGGGCCAACTACGAGCAGTACTTC.

Comments on this clonotype: Since the CDR3 does not end with the conserved phenylalanine or tryptophan, this likely comes from a read error. The DNA is omitted, as the CDR3 cannot be located on it reliably, and the CDR3 follows TCRdb's listing. The chain uses TRBV21-1 and TRBJ2-4; TRBD2, as called in the table, went unchecked against the DNA. TRBV21-1 is a pseudogene segment. The CDR3 region is 12 residues in length, termini included. CDR3 sequence: CASSKALAGGPL.

This clonotype appeared a few times. The gene calls are TRBV27 and TRBJ2-7; D could derive from TRBD1 or TRBD2 (5 bases each). This CDR3 contains 16 residues. Per germline, CDR1 MNHEY and CDR2 SMNVEV (reference sequence). The germline V and J ends were trimmed by 5 bases and 7 bases, with 24 bases remaining between them. In DNA form, the CDR3 reads TGTGCCAGCAGTCCGTCCGGGGACCCACGGTATCAGGAGCAGTACTTC. Its translation is CASSPSGDPRYQEQYF.

This clonotype was seen a few times. V usage is TRBV7-2 and J usage is TRBJ2-3; 7 bases map to TRBD2. The ends lost 3 bases at V and 0 bases at J; junction bases unmatched: 6. From germline, CDR1 is SGHTA and CDR2 FQGNSA. This CDR3 spans 16 amino acids. CDR3 in DNA: TGTGCCAGCAGCTTTGCGGCGGGAGCCAGCACAGATACGCAGTATTTT. It is translated as CASSFAAGASTDTQYF. The entire variable domain, with the rest obtained from reference TRBV7-2 and TRBJ2-3, is as follows: GAGVSQSPSNKVTEKGKDVELRCDPISGHTALYWYRQSLGQGLEFLIYFQGNSAPDKSGLPSDRFSAERTGGSVSTLTIQRTQQEDSAVYLCASSFAAGASTDTQYFGPGTRLTVL.

V and J are TRBV28 and TRBJ1-5; tentatively, D is TRBD1 (6 bases). CDR3 length: 16 amino acids. V shed 2 bases and J shed 9 bases, with 20 bases lying between them. Germline V gives CDR1 MDHEN, CDR2 SYDVKM. CDR3 nucleotide sequence: TGTGCCAGCAGTTTAGGTGGGGCCAGGGGATCCGTGCCCCAGCATTTT. This codes for CASSLGGARGSVPQHF.

Concerning this clonotype itself: A much larger clone lies a single base off, so this may be a read error. For the CDR3, the DNA is TGCGCCAGCAGCGCAGGACAGGGGACCAAAAACATTCAGTTCTTC. The encoded protein is CASSAGQGTKNIQFF. V usage is TRBV5-1 and J usage is TRBJ2-4; 9 bases map to TRBD1. The J call may be mistaken, given a closer DNA end match to TRBJ2-1. The CDR3 is 15 amino acids. The germline V gene encodes CDR1 SGHRS and CDR2 YFSETQ.

The V and J genes are TRBV3-1 and TRBJ2-7; tentatively, D is TRBD1 (5 bases). The germline V gene has CDR1 LGHDT and CDR2 YNNKEL (reference sequence). V gave up 3 bases and J gave up 7 bases, with 19 bases separating them. CDR3 size: 15 residues. CDR3 sequence (DNA): TGTGCCAGCAGCCAGTATGCACAGGTGATCGGTGAGCAGTACTTC. It codes for CASSQYAQVIGEQYF.

This clonotype was counted at least ten times. The gene calls are TRBV20-1 and TRBJ2-3; the match to TRBD2 covers 14 bases. CDR3 size: 16 residues. V gave up 3 bases and J gave up 7 bases; unmatched junction bases: 9. Germline V CDR1 and CDR2: DFQATT, SNEGSKA (reference sequence). The CDR3 loop is CSASAGTSGSRHTQYF. The CDR3 DNA sequence: TGCAGTGCTAGTGCTGGGACTAGCGGGAGCAGACATACGCAGTATTTT.

This chain links TRBV12-3 or TRBV12-4 with TRBJ1-5, with 7 nucleotides matching TRBD1. V dropped 6 bases and J dropped 2; count of bases not matched to a gene: 7. CDR3 length equals 15 residues. The CDR3 DNA reads TGTGCCAGCAGCTCGACAGGGAATGGCAATCAGCCCCAGCATTTT. The encoded protein is CASSSTGNGNQPQHF.

There are a few counts of this clonotype. The chain employs TRBV12-3 or TRBV12-4 and TRBJ2-1; 11 bases are a match to TRBD2. There are 16 residues in the CDR3. With 6 bases clipped from V and 8 bases from J, the junction kept 12 bases outside the gene matches. In DNA, the CDR3 is TGTGCCAGCAGCCTCGGACTAGCGGGCCATTCAGATGAGCAGTTCTTC. Amino acids: CASSLGLAGHSDEQFF.

This clonotype was seen only a few times. This chain links TRBV7-9 with TRBJ1-5; 7 positions agree with TRBD1. CDR3 length equals 13 residues. Unmatched junction bases numbered 1, after V lost 4 bases and J lost 4 bases. Per the germline V gene, CDR1 is SEHNR and CDR2 is FQNEAQ (reference sequence). As DNA, the CDR3 is TGTGCCAGCAGCTACAGGGGAAATCAGCCCCAGCATTTT. This sequence encodes CASSYRGNQPQHF.